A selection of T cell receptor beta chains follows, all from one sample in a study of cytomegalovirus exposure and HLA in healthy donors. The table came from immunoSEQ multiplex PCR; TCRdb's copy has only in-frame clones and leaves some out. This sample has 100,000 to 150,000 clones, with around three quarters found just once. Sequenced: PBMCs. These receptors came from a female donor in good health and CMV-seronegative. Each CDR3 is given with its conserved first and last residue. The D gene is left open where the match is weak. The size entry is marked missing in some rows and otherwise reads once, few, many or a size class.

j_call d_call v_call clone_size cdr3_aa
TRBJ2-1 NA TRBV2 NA CASTERPPEQFF
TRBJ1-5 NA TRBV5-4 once CASSQDGQPQHF
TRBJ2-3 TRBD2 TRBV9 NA CASNKLAGGADTQYF
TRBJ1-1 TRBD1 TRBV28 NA CASSFPGQGPEAFF
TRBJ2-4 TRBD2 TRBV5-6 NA CASTVAGVAKSIQYF
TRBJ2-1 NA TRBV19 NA CASSTRGLVAIF
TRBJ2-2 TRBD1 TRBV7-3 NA CASSPAGGDSGELFF
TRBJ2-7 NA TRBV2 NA CASSDPTWSYEQYF
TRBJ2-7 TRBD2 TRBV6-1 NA CASRSTSGGDNEQYF
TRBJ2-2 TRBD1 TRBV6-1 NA CASSGDRLANTGELFF
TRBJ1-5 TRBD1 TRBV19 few CASSMGTESWRPQHF
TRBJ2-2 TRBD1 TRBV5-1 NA CASDPGQPNTGELFF